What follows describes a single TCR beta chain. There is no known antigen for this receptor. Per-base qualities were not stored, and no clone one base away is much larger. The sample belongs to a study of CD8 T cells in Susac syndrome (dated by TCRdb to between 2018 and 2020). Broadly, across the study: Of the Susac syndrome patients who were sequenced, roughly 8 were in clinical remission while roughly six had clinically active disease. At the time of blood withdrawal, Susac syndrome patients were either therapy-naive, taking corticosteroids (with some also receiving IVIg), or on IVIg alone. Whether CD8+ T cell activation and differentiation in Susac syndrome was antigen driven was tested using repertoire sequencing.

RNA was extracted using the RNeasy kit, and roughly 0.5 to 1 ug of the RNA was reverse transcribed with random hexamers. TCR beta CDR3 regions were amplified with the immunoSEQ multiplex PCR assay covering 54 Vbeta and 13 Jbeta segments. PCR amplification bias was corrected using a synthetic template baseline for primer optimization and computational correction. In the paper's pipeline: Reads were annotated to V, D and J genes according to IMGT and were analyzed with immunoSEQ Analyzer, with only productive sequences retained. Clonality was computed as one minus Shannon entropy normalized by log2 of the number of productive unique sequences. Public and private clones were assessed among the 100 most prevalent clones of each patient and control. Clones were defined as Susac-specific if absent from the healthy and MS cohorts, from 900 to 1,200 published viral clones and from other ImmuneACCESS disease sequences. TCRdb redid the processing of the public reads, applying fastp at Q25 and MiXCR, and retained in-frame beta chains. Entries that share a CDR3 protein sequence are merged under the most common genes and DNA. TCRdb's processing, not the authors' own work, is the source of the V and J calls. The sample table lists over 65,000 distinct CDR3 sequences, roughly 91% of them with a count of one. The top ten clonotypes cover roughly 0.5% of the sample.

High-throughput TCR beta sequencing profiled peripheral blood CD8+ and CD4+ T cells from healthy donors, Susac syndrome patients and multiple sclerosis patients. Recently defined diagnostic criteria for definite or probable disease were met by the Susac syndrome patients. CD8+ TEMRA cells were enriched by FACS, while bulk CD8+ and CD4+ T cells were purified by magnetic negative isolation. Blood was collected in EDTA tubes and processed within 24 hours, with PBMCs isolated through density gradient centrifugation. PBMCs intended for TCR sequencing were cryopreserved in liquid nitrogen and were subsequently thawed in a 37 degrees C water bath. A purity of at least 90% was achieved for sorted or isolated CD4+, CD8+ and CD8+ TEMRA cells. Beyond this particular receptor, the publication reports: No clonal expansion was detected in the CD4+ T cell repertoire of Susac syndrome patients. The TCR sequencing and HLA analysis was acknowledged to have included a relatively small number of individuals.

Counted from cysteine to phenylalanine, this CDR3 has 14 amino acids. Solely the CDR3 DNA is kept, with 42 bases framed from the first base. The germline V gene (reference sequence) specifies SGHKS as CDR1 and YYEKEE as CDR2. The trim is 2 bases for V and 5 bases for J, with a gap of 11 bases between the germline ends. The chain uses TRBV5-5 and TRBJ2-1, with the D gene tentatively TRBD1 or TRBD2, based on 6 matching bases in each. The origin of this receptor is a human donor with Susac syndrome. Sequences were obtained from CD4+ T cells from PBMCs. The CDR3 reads CASSFGGSNNEQFF. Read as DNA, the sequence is TGTGCCAGCAGCTTCGGGGGCAGTAACAATGAGCAGTTCTTC.